Following are 3 T cell receptor beta chains from one sample sequenced in a study of cytomegalovirus exposure and HLA in healthy donors. Researchers ran the PCR with 60 Vbeta and 13 Jbeta primers. Sequencing used immunoSEQ multiplex PCR; TCRdb keeps in-frame clones, though not all of them. The sample records 150,000 to 200,000 clones, roughly 86% being singletons. Sequencing was carried out using PBMCs. The receptors were sampled from a girl between 10 and 17 years old in good health and CMV-seropositive.

This clone has only a few counts. CDR3 amino acids: CASSPRQGVFSNQPQHF. The CDR3 coding sequence is TGTGCCAGCTCACCAAGGCAGGGGGTATTCAGCAATCAGCCCCAGCATTTT. The chain recombines TRBV18 with TRBJ1-5; 7 bases are a match to TRBD1. CDR3 length: 17 residues. Germline lookup yields CDR1 KGHSH and CDR2 LQKENI. J lost 1 base, V lost 2 bases, and 8 bases had no gene match.

The V and J genes are TRBV27 and TRBJ1-2, with 11 nucleotides matching TRBD1. The ends lost 1 base at V and 7 bases at J; junction bases unmatched: 2. The CDR3 consists of 14 residues. The V gene's germline CDR1 is MNHEY and CDR2 SMNVEV (reference sequence). CDR3 sequence reads: CASSLYGTGGGYTF. CDR3 bases: TGTGCCAGCAGTTTATACGGGACAGGGGGTGGCTACACCTTC.

J is TRBJ2-1 and V is TRBV7-8; 10 bases align to TRBD1. This CDR3 region has 13 residues. CDR1 and CDR2 (germline): SGHVS, FQNEAQ. V shed 6 bases and J 10 bases; nucleotides not matched to a gene: 6. CDR3 coding DNA: TGTGCCAGCAGGGACAGGGGGAGAGGCGAGCAGTTCTTC. Encoded protein: CASRDRGRGEQFF.